This T cell receptor (beta chain) emerged from a study of Ad26.COV2.S vaccination and SARS-CoV-2 variants (dated by TCRdb to the early 2020s). General notes on the study: Donors in the vaccine arm were drawn from COV1001, a phase I-IIa trial of Ad26.COV2.S in healthy adults that was multicentre, randomized, double-blind and placebo-controlled. Ad26.COV2.S was given intramuscularly at 5x10^10 or 1x10^11 viral particles, as a single shot or as two shots 56 days apart. The specificity and breadth of SARS-CoV-2-reactive T cell receptors after Ad26.COV2.S vaccination were assessed by TCRbeta repertoire sequencing. The TCR-sequenced set comprised approximately 30 samples: approximately 20 Ad26.COV2.S vaccine recipients, 5 placebo recipients and 8 SARS-CoV-2 convalescent individuals. Trial participants were randomized into five groups of five: low-dose or high-dose Ad26.COV2.S given once or twice, or placebo on both occasions. Investigators remained blinded to trial group allocation during experiments and outcome assessment.

In regard to this clone: No cognate antigen has been identified for it. There are no base qualities to consult, and no much larger clone falls within one base.

The immunoSEQ Assay was the method used to sequence TCRbeta CDR3 regions. After extraction, genomic DNA underwent amplification by bias-controlled multiplex PCR, followed by high-throughput sequencing. Per the source publication's procedure: To quantify the absolute abundance of every unique TCRbeta CDR3 region, sequences were collapsed and filtered. T cell fraction was estimated by normalizing TCRbeta template counts to usable DNA, with usable DNA measured through amplification of reference genes found in all nucleated cells. Repertoire TCRs were annotated as SARS-CoV-2-specific when V gene, CDR3 amino acid sequence and J gene were exactly matched to a known reactive TCR set. The reference SARS-CoV-2 TCR set was obtained from MIRA and was filtered for enrichment in COVID-19-positive ImmuneCODE repertoires, whereby public or cross-reactive TCRs were removed. Based on the MIRA antigens, annotated TCRs were further analysed at the level of specific ORF or position within ORF. Breadth was defined as annotated unique rearrangements over total unique productive rearrangements; depth was the summed frequency of those rearrangements. Two-sided Wilcoxon rank-sum tests were applied when comparing TCR breadth between groups. In its TCRdb copy, this immuneACCESS table keeps in-frame sequences only and misses some clones. Where compared with another copy, unresolved V genes explain less than half of these, and the others have no known cause. That table gives V, J and clone size, and the DNA gave D and trimming. The sample records about 420,000 clones, more than 75% of which are singletons. The ten largest clones represent 3.6% of the sample.

Findings and caveats that apply to the study as a whole: According to the authors, total T cell responses may have been underestimated by the TCR breadth and depth analyses. Vaccine and placebo recipients had similar non-spike TCR breadth, a finding consistent with the vaccine containing only spike. Substantial breadth of spike-specific CD8+ and CD4+ T cell responses was reported after vaccination. Higher spike-specific TCR breadth was observed in Ad26.COV2.S recipients than in placebo recipients (P = 0.0014). The study was not powered to compare responses between vaccine doses or regimens.

According to the germline V gene, CDR1 reads SGHRS and CDR2 reads YFSETQ. V is clipped by 4 bases and J by 6 bases, and the sequence between their germline boundaries is 12 bases long. The CDR3 contains 13 residues, cysteine and phenylalanine counted. The only DNA kept is the CDR3, 39 bases in frame from the first base. The treatment or condition label, as the study defines it: some 20 received Ad26.COV2.S at low or high dose, single or two shots; several received placebo; per-sample allocation not given. Repertoires of vaccine and placebo recipients were sequenced from samples collected on day 63 after the first injection. Between 29 July and 7 August 2020, Cohort 1b enrolled 20 to 30 adults aged 18-55 years at one site in Boston, USA. Ad26.COV2.S was a replication-incompetent adenovirus type 26 vector that expressed a prefusion-stabilized SARS-CoV-2 spike protein derived from the original Wuhan strain.

This sequence was found in a person aged 18-65 years who received the Ad26.COV2.S COVID-19 vaccine or a placebo. This receptor chain uses TRBV5-1 and TRBJ2-3, with the D gene call left open. The material was peripheral blood, obtained in a trial of Ad26.COV2.S vaccine versus placebo. The DNA is TGCGCCAGCAGCCTGGTTGACGCGGATACGCAGTATTTT. This translates into CASSLVDADTQYF.